The 19 T cell receptor beta chains listed next were all sequenced from one sample in a study of cytomegalovirus exposure and HLA in healthy donors. This PCR relied on a set of 60 Vbeta primers and 13 Jbeta primers. Measured with immunoSEQ multiplex PCR; TCRdb has only the in-frame clones, and not every one. The profile shows 200,000 to 250,000 clones, over 80% of them singletons. Sequenced input: PBMCs. The receptors originated from a boy under 10 years old in good health and CMV-seronegative.

The chain employs TRBV7-2 and TRBJ1-2, with D possibly matching TRBD1 (5 bases). Per germline, CDR1 SGHTA and CDR2 FQGNSA. CDR3 length: 15 amino acids. V was pared by 5 bases and J by 4 bases, with 17 bases between. CDR3 loop: CASSPARGGGYGYTF. CDR3 sequence (DNA): TGTGCCAGCAGCCCTGCGAGGGGCGGGGGCTATGGCTACACCTTC.

The rearrangement links TRBV27 to TRBJ2-1; TRBD1 is a possible D gene (6 bases). Trimming left V 3 bases short and J 6 bases short, with 9 bases between. The length of the CDR3 is 13 residues. Germline V lookup: CDR1 MNHEY, CDR2 SMNVEV (reference sequence). The CDR3 bases are TGTGCCAGCAGTTTCAGGGGTCCCAATGAGCAGTTCTTC. Residues: CASSFRGPNEQFF.

The rearrangement joins TRBV4-1 to TRBJ2-4; D might be TRBD2 (6 bases). The V gene's germline CDR1 is MGHRA and CDR2 YSYEKL. Trimming cost V 1 base and J 12 bases, with 13 bases left between them. The CDR3 has 13 amino acids. DNA of the CDR3: TGCGCCAGCAGCCAAGGAACGGGAGCACCTCAGTACTTC. Translating gives CASSQGTGAPQYF.

V usage is TRBV27 and J usage is TRBJ2-7; 8 bases are shared with TRBD1. Trimming cost V 4 bases and J 5 bases; bases outside gene matches: 7. CDR1 is MNHEY, CDR2 SMNVEV, per germline (reference sequence). The length of the CDR3 is 14 residues. This CDR3 reads CASSYGQGTNEQYF. CDR3 nucleotide sequence: TGTGCCAGCAGTTATGGACAGGGCACCAACGAGCAGTACTTC.

J is TRBJ2-5 and V is TRBV30, with TRBD1 matching over 7 bases. This CDR3 region has 14 residues. V trimming: 2 bases; J trimming: 2 bases; junction bases outside the gene matches: 5. Germline CDR1 and CDR2: GTSNPN and SVGIG (reference sequence). The CDR3 sequence: CAWSSGRGQETQYF. CDR3 DNA sequence: TGTGCCTGGAGTTCCGGCAGGGGGCAAGAGACCCAGTACTTC.

This clone has just a few counts. The sample has other DNA sequences that encode this CDR3 too. This rearrangement joins TRBV6-1 to TRBJ1-5, with a possible D match to TRBD1 (5 bases). Looked up from germline, CDR1 is MNHNS and CDR2 is SASEGT. The CDR3 is made up of 14 amino acids. Trimming stripped 3 bases from V and 2 bases from J, with 8 bases between. This chain's CDR3 is CASSDGGGNQPQHF. CDR3 in DNA: TGTGCCAGCAGTGATGGAGGGGGCAATCAGCCCCAGCATTTT.

The chain is built from TRBV18 and TRBJ1-1; TRBD1 matches at 8 bases. Unmatched junction bases numbered 3, after V lost 2 bases and J lost 1 base. Looked up from germline, CDR1 is KGHSH and CDR2 is LQKENI. The CDR3 loop spans 15 amino acids. The CDR3 loop is CASSPSRGRNTEAFF. As DNA, the CDR3 is TGTGCCAGCTCACCATCCAGGGGGCGGAACACTGAAGCTTTCTTT.

The CDR3 region is CASSLDPTSTDTQYF. The CDR3 region has the DNA TGCGCCAGCAGCTTGGACCCTACTTCCACAGATACGCAGTATTTT. The chain uses TRBV5-1 and TRBJ2-3; D unresolved. V was pared by 0 bases and J by 2 bases, with 10 bases between. The CDR3 spans 15 residues. Per germline, CDR1 SGHRS and CDR2 YFSETQ.

This chain connects TRBV6-1 to TRBJ2-3; no clear D. CDR1 and CDR2 (germline): MNHNS, SASEGT. This CDR3 is built from 13 residues. V dropped 5 bases and J dropped 2 bases, with 8 bases sitting between them. The CDR3 DNA reads as TGTGCCAGCAGTCCTGGCCCCACAGATACGCAGTATTTT. Encoded protein: CASSPGPTDTQYF.

The chain links TRBV7-9 to TRBJ2-5; D possibly corresponds to TRBD1 (6 bases). The J call may not be correct, given that the DNA end is closer to TRBJ2-7. Looked up from germline, CDR1 is SEHNR and CDR2 is FQNEAQ (reference sequence). The length of the CDR3 is 16 residues. The CDR3 bases are TGTGCCAGCAGCTTACTCACAGGGCAAAGCTCCTACGAGCAGTACTTC. Translation: CASSLLTGQSSYEQYF.

The chain employs TRBV10-3 and TRBJ1-1; 8 positions match TRBD1. The CDR3 spans 13 residues. In germline, CDR1 is ENHRY, CDR2 SYGVKD. Losses at the gene ends were 6 bases for V and 3 bases for J; bases not matched to a gene: 3. The chain's CDR3 is CAISPDRDTEAFF. CDR3 coding DNA: TGTGCCATCAGCCCGGACAGGGACACTGAAGCTTTCTTT.

The V and J genes are TRBV10-2 and TRBJ2-5, with D unresolved. Germline values: CDR1 WSHSY, CDR2 SAAADI. The CDR3 is 12 amino acids. Trimming removed 5 bases at V and 5 bases at J, with 9 bases between. CDR3: CASSPGGETQYF. Here the CDR3 DNA reads TGCGCCAGCAGTCCGGGTGGGGAGACCCAGTACTTC.

The chain has TRBV11-2 and TRBJ2-7; TRBD2 is a possible D gene (6 bases). Trimming removed 3 bases at V and 0 bases at J, with 6 bases between. Germline V CDR1 and CDR2: SGHAT, FQNNGV. The CDR3 covers 13 residues. CDR3 in DNA: TGTGCCAGCAGCTTCGGGAGCTCCTACGAGCAGTACTTC. Amino acids: CASSFGSSYEQYF.

The chain is built from TRBV19 and TRBJ2-7; D unresolved. Germline assignment: CDR1 LNHDA and CDR2 SQIVND (reference sequence). CDR3 length equals 12 residues. Trimming took off 2 bases at V and 4 bases at J, with 6 bases between the two ends. This CDR3 reads CASSIRGYEQYF. CDR3 nucleotides: TGTGCCAGTAGTATAAGAGGATACGAGCAGTACTTC.

The chain couples TRBV5-1 to TRBJ2-4; 10 bases are a match to TRBD1. V lost 3 bases and J lost 8; bases outside the gene matches: 8. Germline V lookup: CDR1 SGHRS, CDR2 YFSETQ. This CDR3 has 15 amino acids. CDR3 in amino acids: CASSSGTGVVDIQYF. In DNA, the CDR3 is TGCGCCAGCAGCTCCGGGACAGGGGTTGTGGACATTCAGTACTTC.

The chain combines TRBV25-1 with TRBJ2-3, with a weak D call TRBD2 (6 bases). CDR3 length: 18 amino acids. V gave up 2 bases and J gave up 2 bases, with 20 bases separating them. Germline assignment: CDR1 MGHDK and CDR2 SYGVNS. DNA of the CDR3: TGTGCCAGCAGTGAACTCGCCGGTGGGGGGTTTCACACAGATACGCAGTATTTT. Its protein is CASSELAGGGFHTDTQYF.

The J gene is TRBJ2-1, the V gene TRBV9; the match to TRBD1 covers 8 bases. CDR3 length: 17 residues. In germline, CDR1 is SGDLS, CDR2 YYNGEE. Unmatched junction bases numbered 14, after V lost 4 bases and J lost 5 bases. The CDR3 DNA reads TGTGCCAGCAGCACTCCCAGCCAGGGACAGGCTAACAATGAGCAGTTCTTC. Protein product: CASSTPSQGQANNEQFF.

This chain links TRBV6-6 with TRBJ2-5, with D possibly being TRBD1 (6 bases). This CDR3 has 16 amino acids. Germline V gene lookup returns CDR1 MNHNY and CDR2 SVGAGI (reference sequence). V gave up 2 bases and J gave up 5 bases, with 18 bases separating them. The CDR3 spells CASSYSFRGTGETQYF. The CDR3 DNA follows: TGTGCCAGCAGTTACAGCTTCAGGGGAACGGGGGAGACCCAGTACTTC.

This chain uses TRBV30 with TRBJ2-3, with 9 bases identical to TRBD2. V was pared by 0 bases and J by 11 bases, with 3 bases of the junction left unmatched. The germline V gene encodes CDR1 GTSNPN and CDR2 SVGIG (reference sequence). The CDR3 spans 12 residues. CDR3 amino acids: CAWSVPAGGQYF. The CDR3 region has the DNA TGTGCCTGGAGTGTACCAGCGGGAGGGCAGTATTTT.